The 25 T cell receptor beta chains below come from one sample, sequenced in a study of radiation and T cells in renal cell carcinoma. The data were produced by immunoSEQ multiplex PCR, yet TCRdb's version contains in-frame clones alone and is incomplete. Seen here are some 130,000 clones, roughly 77% observed once, and the top ten hold approximately 2%. Time point reported: blood 2 weeks post-SBRT. Treatment noted: 15 Gy SBRT to primary tumor, nephrectomy 4 weeks later. The material was blood, obtained from a patient whose treatment included radiotherapy and nephrectomy. The receptors here all came from a woman between 55 and 75 years old with renal cell carcinoma.

The chain carries TRBV19 and TRBJ1-5, with TRBD1 identical over 7 bases. The germline V gene encodes CDR1 LNHDA and CDR2 SQIVND (reference sequence). V lost 1 base, J lost 1 base, and 4 bases stayed unmatched. The CDR3 is 16 amino acids. CDR3 in DNA: TGTGCCAGTAGTATAGTCGACAGGGAGAGCAATCAGCCCCAGCATTTT. Protein sequence: CASSIVDRESNQPQHF. The variable domain in full, with the rest retrieved from reference TRBV19 and TRBJ1-5, is DGGITQSPKYLFRKEGQNVTLSCEQNLNHDAMYWYRQDPGQGLRLIYYSQIVNDFQKGDIAEGYSVSREKKESFPLTVTSAQKNPTAFYLCASSIVDRESNQPQHFGDGTRLSIL.

DNA for the CDR3: TGTGCCAGCAGTTCTCTGGGGGCAGCTAATGAAAAACTGTTTTTT. Translated, it gives CASSSLGAANEKLFF. The genes are TRBV27 and TRBJ1-4; perhaps TRBD1 as D (6 bases). Germline CDR1 reads MNHEY; CDR2 reads SMNVEV (reference sequence). This CDR3 spans 15 amino acids. The V end was cut by 4 bases, the J end by 3 bases, with 12 bases between.

The chain combines TRBV4-2 with TRBJ2-5; maybe TRBD2 (6 bases). Between the trimmed V and J ends, which lost 4 bases and 6 bases, there was a span of 18 bases. Germline CDR1 is LGHNA and CDR2 is YNFKEQ. The CDR3 loop spans 15 amino acids. The CDR3 sequence: CASSLRLEVKKTQYF. CDR3 in DNA: TGTGCCAGCAGCCTGAGACTAGAGGTGAAAAAGACCCAGTACTTC.

The chain combines TRBV10-3 with TRBJ2-7, with 7 bases fitting TRBD1. This CDR3 comprises 14 residues. The germline V gene has CDR1 ENHRY and CDR2 SYGVKD. V lost 5 bases and J lost 0; bases outside the gene matches: 4. Here the CDR3 reads CAISPTGSSYEQYF. As DNA, the CDR3 is TGTGCCATCAGTCCGACAGGGAGCTCCTACGAGCAGTACTTC.

The gene calls are TRBV9 and TRBJ1-3; no clear D gene. Trimming cost V 3 bases and J 4 bases, with 20 bases left between them. The CDR3 contains 17 residues. The germline V gene has CDR1 SGDLS and CDR2 YYNGEE. The CDR3 sequence: CASSAEGNGQGGNTIYF. The CDR3 nucleotides are TGTGCCAGCAGCGCCGAAGGTAACGGGCAAGGAGGAAACACCATATATTTT.

The V gene is TRBV7-3, the J gene TRBJ2-1, with unresolved D. V was cut by 2 bases and J by 5 bases, with 7 bases left in between. This CDR3 is 13 amino acids long. Germline V gene data show CDR1 as SGHTA and CDR2 as FQGTGA. The CDR3 nucleotides read TGTGCCAGCAGCTTACAGTTGAACAATGAGCAGTTCTTC. Residues: CASSLQLNNEQFF.

The chain has TRBV6-1 and TRBJ1-4; D gene unclear. Per germline, CDR1 MNHNS and CDR2 SASEGT. The CDR3 length is 14 residues. Trimming stripped 7 bases from V and 7 bases from J, with 16 bases between. The CDR3 reads CASTYVGRGEKLFF. The CDR3 nucleotides read TGTGCCAGCACCTACGTTGGGCGCGGTGAAAAACTGTTTTTT.

This chain uses TRBV14 with TRBJ1-1; D ambiguous. This CDR3 comprises 16 residues. CDR1 SGHDN and CDR2 FVKESK come from the germline V gene. Trimming shortened V by 4 bases and J by 2 bases, and 17 bases separated the two germline ends. CDR3 sequence reads: CASSPSYSVINTEAFF. DNA of the CDR3: TGTGCCAGCAGCCCTTCCTACAGTGTAATTAACACTGAAGCTTTCTTT.

The rearrangement joins TRBV6-6 to TRBJ1-2, with TRBD1 as a possible D gene (5 bases). V lost 4 bases to trimming and J lost 4 bases, with 13 bases between them. Germline V CDR1 and CDR2: MNHNY, SVGAGI (reference sequence). The CDR3 totals 14 residues. The CDR3 nucleotides read TGTGCCAGCAGTTTGTACAGGAGCCCCTATGGCTACACCTTC. This encodes CASSLYRSPYGYTF.

This clone appeared a few times. The chain has TRBV9 and TRBJ1-1; TRBD1 matches at 8 bases. The CDR3 is 15 residues long. Germline-derived CDR1 and CDR2 are SGDLS and YYNGEE. With 4 bases clipped from V and 0 bases from J, the junction kept 5 bases outside the gene matches. In nucleotides, the CDR3 is TGTGCCAGCAGCCCACGACAGGGGATGAACACTGAAGCTTTCTTT. This gives the protein CASSPRQGMNTEAFF.

In the case of this clone: Other DNA variants within this sample encode the same CDR3. J is TRBJ1-2 and V is TRBV28; D may be TRBD1 (5 bases). This CDR3 contains 13 residues. Germline CDR1 reads MDHEN; CDR2 reads SYDVKM. With 6 bases removed from V and 4 bases from J, the gap between germline ends came to 12 bases. CDR3 DNA: TGTGCCAGCAGCCCAACCGGGGGCTATGGCTACACCTTC. This codes for CASSPTGGYGYTF.

This clone ranks as medium-sized. The J gene is TRBJ1-1, the V gene TRBV6-6; D is undetermined. Germline assignment: CDR1 MNHNY and CDR2 SVGAGI (reference sequence). This CDR3 is built from 13 residues. Trimming cost V 2 bases and J 1 base, with 5 bases left between them. CDR3 loop: CASSYTRNTEAFF. CDR3 nucleotide sequence: TGTGCCAGCAGTTACACAAGGAACACTGAAGCTTTCTTT.

The chain has TRBV9 and TRBJ1-1; no clear D. This CDR3 is built from 15 residues. Germline CDR1 reads SGDLS; CDR2 reads YYNGEE. With 0 bases removed from V and 0 bases from J, the gap between germline ends came to 9 bases. As DNA, the CDR3 is TGTGCCAGCAGCGTAGGGAGCAGTATGAACACTGAAGCTTTCTTT. It yields the protein CASSVGSSMNTEAFF.

This clone was seen only a few times. The V call is TRBV28, the J call TRBJ1-1, with 8 positions matching TRBD1. The CDR3 runs 14 residues. V was clipped by 6 bases and J by 0 bases; unmatched bases: 3. From germline, CDR1 is MDHEN and CDR2 SYDVKM. The CDR3 region has the DNA TGTGCCAGCAGAACAGGGGGACTGAACACTGAAGCTTTCTTT. Translated: CASRTGGLNTEAFF.

The J gene is TRBJ2-7, the V gene TRBV20-1; D not certain. The CDR3 is made up of 10 amino acids. Germline V CDR1 and CDR2: DFQATT, SNEGSKA (reference sequence). V was pared by 7 bases and J by 3 bases, with 7 bases between. The CDR3 coding sequence is TGCAGTGTAGGGCTCTACGAGCAGTACTTC. This translates into CSVGLYEQYF.

CDR3 sequence: CASGTYSSYEQYF. For the CDR3, the DNA is TGTGCCAGCGGGACTTATAGCTCCTACGAGCAGTACTTC. This chain connects TRBV27 to TRBJ2-7; D might be TRBD2 (6 bases). The CDR3 consists of 13 residues. The V end lost 8 bases, the J end lost 0 bases, and 11 bases lay between the germline ends. Germline assignment: CDR1 MNHEY and CDR2 SMNVEV (reference sequence).

V gene TRBV25-1 combines with J gene TRBJ1-6; TRBD1 might be the D (5 bases). Trimming pared 4 bases from V and 8 bases from J, leaving 21 bases between. The CDR3 is 17 amino acids. Germline V gene data show CDR1 as MGHDK and CDR2 as SYGVNS. The CDR3 is CASSGNTGLQEDSPLHF. The CDR3 bases are TGTGCCAGCAGTGGTAACACGGGACTTCAGGAGGATTCACCCCTCCACTTT. Filled out from reference TRBV25-1 and TRBJ1-6, the complete variable domain reads EADIYQTPRYLVIGTGKKITLECSQTMGHDKMYWYQQDPGMELHLIHYSYGVNSTEKGDLSSESTVSRIRTEHFPLTLESARPSHTSQYLCASSGNTGLQEDSPLHFGNGTRLTVT.

This rearrangement joins TRBV29-1 to TRBJ2-7, with TRBD2 matching 10 bases. Per the germline V gene, CDR1 is SQVTM and CDR2 is ANQGSEA. J was trimmed by 7 bases and V by 5 bases; bases with no gene match: 14. The CDR3 consists of 15 residues. CDR3 in DNA: TGCAGCGTTTTCGGGGCTAGCGGGAGATCTGAAGAGCAGTACTTC. Its protein product is CSVFGASGRSEEQYF.

V usage is TRBV5-4 and J usage is TRBJ1-2; D not certain. Germline CDR1 SGHNT, CDR2 YYREEE (reference sequence). The V and J ends lost 3 bases and 5 bases respectively, with 8 bases between them. This CDR3 region has 12 residues. For the CDR3, the DNA is TGTGCCAGCAGCTCGTTCAGATATGGCTACACCTTC. Its protein is CASSSFRYGYTF.

The table lists this clone with a few counts. The chain couples TRBV7-8 to TRBJ2-5; tentative D call: TRBD1 (5 bases). Germline values: CDR1 SGHVS, CDR2 FQNEAQ. This CDR3 has 17 amino acids. Trimming shortened V by 5 bases and J by 2 bases, and 21 bases separated the two germline ends. CDR3 coding DNA: TGTGCCAGCAGCCCTCTTGGGAAGGGGCGCGAACAAGAGACCCAGTACTTC. It is translated as CASSPLGKGREQETQYF.

The rearrangement links TRBV28 to TRBJ1-1, with a weak D call TRBD1 (6 bases). V was shortened by 2 bases and J by 3 bases, with 10 bases between the two germline ends. The CDR3 is made up of 14 amino acids. Germline V CDR1 and CDR2: MDHEN, SYDVKM. DNA for the CDR3: TGTGCCAGCAGTTTAGGGGGCGGGGACACTGAAGCTTTCTTT. Translating gives CASSLGGGDTEAFF.

There are a few counts of this clone. This chain links TRBV6-1 with TRBJ1-2; D is perhaps TRBD1 (5 bases). The germline gives CDR1 MNHNS, CDR2 SASEGT. V was shortened by 8 bases and J by 1 base, with 11 bases between the two germline ends. The CDR3 consists of 13 residues. In DNA form, the CDR3 reads TGTGCCAGCCGGGACGGTTTTAACTATGGCTACACCTTC. It yields the protein CASRDGFNYGYTF.

This chain links TRBV15 with TRBJ1-2, with TRBD1 matching over 7 bases. The V segment lost 0 bases and the J segment 7 bases; nucleotides outside the gene matches: 11. CDR1 and CDR2 from the germline V gene are LNHNV and YYDKDF (reference sequence). The CDR3 has 16 amino acids. The CDR3 loop reads CATSRDKGALEGGYTF. DNA for the CDR3: TGTGCCACCAGCAGAGATAAGGGGGCTCTAGAGGGTGGCTACACCTTC. Full variable domain (missing parts from reference TRBV15 and TRBJ1-2): DAMVIQNPRYQVTQFGKPVTLSCSQTLNHNVMYWYQQKSSQAPKLLFHYYDKDFNNEADTPDNFQSRRPNTSFCFLDIRSPGLGDTAMYLCATSRDKGALEGGYTFGSGTRLTVV.

The V call is TRBV5-4, the J call TRBJ1-1, with D possibly TRBD1 on 5 matching bases. CDR1 and CDR2 from the germline V gene are SGHNT and YYREEE (reference sequence). Trimming stripped 6 bases from V and 3 bases from J, with 18 bases between. CDR3 length: 15 amino acids. DNA of the CDR3: TGTGCCAGCACCCTGGGGGGGTATGAGGACACTGAAGCTTTCTTT. As protein: CASTLGGYEDTEAFF.

This sequence joins TRBV11-2 and TRBJ1-5; 7 positions match TRBD1. Germline trimming cut 5 bases from V and 7 bases from J; bases unmatched to any gene: 5. CDR3 length: 13 amino acids. Germline loops: CDR1 SGHAT, CDR2 FQNNGV. As DNA, the CDR3 is TGTGCCAGCAGCACCCACAGGGGCCAGCCCCAGCATTTT. Its translation is CASSTHRGQPQHF.